The 26 T cell receptor beta chains given below trace back to one sample, sequenced in a study of blood T cell repertoires in COVID-19. Sequenced by immunoSEQ multiplex PCR; TCRdb stores in-frame clones only, minus some. Of roughly 180,000 clones in the sample, just under 85% were seen once. The sequenced material came from peripheral blood. The receptors originated from a man aged 35 to 55 who had recovered from COVID-19.

This clone was counted between two and nine times. The chain has TRBV11-3 and TRBJ2-7; weak D call: TRBD1 (7 bases). Per the germline V gene, CDR1 is SGHNT and CDR2 is YENEEA. The CDR3 has 13 amino acids. V shed 5 bases and J shed 2 bases, with 10 bases lying between them. In DNA, the CDR3 is TGTGCCAGCAGCGCGGGACAGACCTACGAGCAGTACTTC. It encodes CASSAGQTYEQYF.

The V call is TRBV28, the J call TRBJ2-7; D possibly corresponds to TRBD2 (5 bases). The CDR3 runs 14 residues. Trimming pared 2 bases from V and 1 base from J, leaving 9 bases between. The germline V gene encodes CDR1 MDHEN and CDR2 SYDVKM. The CDR3 nucleotides read TGTGCCAGCAGTTTAGTACTAGGTTCCTACGAGCAGTACTTC. Translation gives CASSLVLGSYEQYF. Complete variable domain (other parts from reference TRBV28 and TRBJ2-7): DVKVTQSSRYLVKRTGEKVFLECVQDMDHENMFWYRQDPGLGLRLIYFSYDVKMKEKGDIPEGYSVSREKKERFSLILESASTNQTSMYLCASSLVLGSYEQYFGPGTRLTVT.

The chain combines TRBV7-2 with TRBJ2-2; TRBD2 matches at 15 bases. With V trimmed by 4 bases and J by 5 bases, 2 bases remained unmatched. This CDR3 is 16 amino acids long. Germline loops: CDR1 SGHTA, CDR2 FQGNSA. The CDR3 loop reads CASSSGLAGGTGELFF. The CDR3 DNA reads as TGTGCCAGCAGCTCGGGACTAGCGGGAGGAACCGGGGAGCTGTTTTTT.

The V call is TRBV25-1, the J call TRBJ2-5; D may be TRBD2 (6 bases). V lost 4 bases to trimming and J lost 5 bases, with 17 bases between them. CDR3 length: 15 residues. Germline CDR1 reads MGHDK; CDR2 reads SYGVNS. CDR3 sequence: CASSAPAGPRETQYF. DNA of the CDR3: TGTGCCAGCAGTGCTCCCGCGGGGCCTCGGGAGACCCAGTACTTC. Supplemented by reference TRBV25-1 and TRBJ2-5, the full variable domain reads EADIYQTPRYLVIGTGKKITLECSQTMGHDKMYWYQQDPGMELHLIHYSYGVNSTEKGDLSSESTVSRIRTEHFPLTLESARPSHTSQYLCASSAPAGPRETQYFGPGTRLLVL.

This chain connects TRBV2 to TRBJ2-3, with 8 bases that match TRBD2. Germline V gene data show CDR1 as SNHLY and CDR2 as FYNNEI. V was pared by 0 bases and J by 5 bases, with 4 bases of the junction left unmatched. The CDR3 runs 15 residues. CDR3 loop: CASSEAWAGGDTQYF. DNA of the CDR3: TGTGCCAGCAGTGAAGCTTGGGCGGGAGGAGATACGCAGTATTTT.

The chain carries TRBV19 and TRBJ2-5; tentative D call: TRBD1 (6 bases). V lost 5 bases to trimming and J lost 4 bases, with 8 bases between them. The V gene's germline CDR1 is LNHDA and CDR2 SQIVND (reference sequence). The CDR3 has 12 amino acids. CDR3 bases: TGTGCCAGTAGTGTGACAGGAGAGACCCAGTACTTC. This encodes CASSVTGETQYF.

This chain links TRBV6-2 or TRBV6-3 with TRBJ1-4; 8 positions agree with TRBD1. CDR3 length equals 14 residues. Trimming at V came to 5 bases and at J to 7 bases, leaving 6 bases not matched to a gene. The germline gives CDR1 MNHEY, CDR2 SVGEGT. CDR3 nucleotides: TGTGCCAGCAGTCATCCGGGACAGGTTGAAAAACTGTTTTTT. Protein product: CASSHPGQVEKLFF.

The CDR3 DNA reads as TGTGCCAGCAGCTTATTCCTCCCGGGGTACGGGGCCAACGTCCTGACTTTC. Amino acid sequence: CASSLFLPGYGANVLTF. This chain joins TRBV7-2 and TRBJ2-6; perhaps TRBD2 as D (5 bases). V dropped 2 bases and J dropped 4 bases, with 15 bases sitting between them. This CDR3 is 17 amino acids long. Germline CDR1 SGHTA, CDR2 FQGNSA. The variable domain in full, completed from reference TRBV7-2 and TRBJ2-6, reads GAGVSQSPSNKVTEKGKDVELRCDPISGHTALYWYRQSLGQGLEFLIYFQGNSAPDKSGLPSDRFSAERTGGSVSTLTIQRTQQEDSAVYLCASSLFLPGYGANVLTFGAGSRLTVL.

The chain links TRBV6-6 to TRBJ1-1, with a weak D call TRBD1 (6 bases). The germline V and J ends were trimmed by 6 bases and 2 bases, with 10 bases remaining between them. The CDR3 runs 13 residues. CDR1 and CDR2 from the germline V gene are MNHNY and SVGAGI (reference sequence). CDR3 sequence (DNA): TGTGCCAGCAGCTCACAGGGAAACACTGAAGCTTTCTTT. This sequence encodes CASSSQGNTEAFF.

The chain couples TRBV3-1 (or the pseudogene TRBV3-2) to TRBJ2-5; TRBD2 matches 7 bases. The CDR3 totals 19 residues. The trim removed 1 base at V and 5 bases at J, leaving 19 bases unmatched. Germline-derived CDR1 and CDR2 are LGHDT and YNNKEL (reference sequence). CDR3 protein: CASSQVTGLPRPPRETQYF. Here the CDR3 DNA reads TGTGCCAGCAGCCAAGTCACGGGACTACCACGCCCCCCCCGGGAGACCCAGTACTTC.

This clone was detected a few times. The rearrangement joins TRBV19 to TRBJ2-1; TRBD1 might be the D (6 bases). CDR3 length: 14 amino acids. The germline V gene has CDR1 LNHDA and CDR2 SQIVND (reference sequence). V shed 9 bases and J shed 3 bases, with 15 bases lying between them. For the CDR3, the DNA is TGTGCCAGCAACGACAGGAGGCTCTACAATGAGCAGTTCTTC. Translating gives CASNDRRLYNEQFF.

The CDR3 is CASSYFTGGVAGELFF. As DNA, the CDR3 is TGTGCCAGCAGTTACTTTACAGGGGGCGTCGCCGGGGAGCTGTTTTTT. The chain combines TRBV6-5 with TRBJ2-2, with TRBD1 identical over 9 bases. In germline, CDR1 is MNHEY, CDR2 SVGAGI. V lost 1 base, J lost 6 bases, and 6 bases stayed unmatched. CDR3 length: 16 amino acids.

This clone has just one count. The chain uses TRBV6-5 and TRBJ2-7, with D possibly matching TRBD1 (6 bases). V lost 3 bases and J 4 bases, leaving 16 bases between the germline ends. CDR1 and CDR2 from the germline V gene are MNHEY and SVGAGI. The CDR3 has 15 amino acids. This chain's CDR3 is CASSYTGSAVYEQYF. DNA for the CDR3: TGTGCCAGCAGTTATACAGGGAGCGCGGTTTACGAGCAGTACTTC.

V is TRBV4-3 and J is TRBJ2-4, with D perhaps matching TRBD1 (5 bases). Trimming cost V 0 bases and J 6 bases, with 9 bases left between them. This CDR3 is 14 amino acids long. Germline V gives CDR1 LGHNA, CDR2 YSLEER. CDR3 amino acids: CASSQDAGPNIQYF. CDR3 bases: TGCGCCAGCAGCCAAGATGCAGGGCCAAACATTCAGTACTTC.

The rearrangement links TRBV5-4 to TRBJ1-2, with 7 bases matching TRBD1. Germline CDR1 reads SGHNT; CDR2 reads YYREEE (reference sequence). The length of the CDR3 is 13 residues. V lost 4 bases, J lost 8 bases, and 8 bases stayed unmatched. CDR3 nucleotides: TGTGCCAGCAGCGCTACAGGGGCCGGCGGCTACACCTTC. Its protein is CASSATGAGGYTF.

The chain recombines TRBV6-5 with TRBJ1-1; 8 positions agree with TRBD1. CDR1 MNHEY and CDR2 SVGAGI come from the germline V gene. The V gene end was trimmed by 8 bases and the J gene end by 1 base; junction bases not matched to a gene: 3. The CDR3 totals 13 residues. The CDR3 here is CASGQGGNTEAFF. In DNA, the CDR3 is TGTGCCAGCGGACAGGGCGGGAACACTGAAGCTTTCTTT.

This rearrangement joins TRBV4-3 to TRBJ2-7, with 9 bases aligning to TRBD2. The germline V gene has CDR1 LGHNA and CDR2 YSLEER. The CDR3 spans 17 residues. J was trimmed by 3 bases and V by 1 base; bases with no gene match: 10. CDR3 protein: CASSQGYPSGTLYEQYF. For the CDR3, the DNA is TGCGCCAGCAGCCAAGGATACCCTAGCGGGACTCTCTACGAGCAGTACTTC.

This clone was seen repeatedly, ten times or more. The genes are TRBV30 and TRBJ2-7, with D maybe TRBD1 (6 bases). V gave up 1 base and J gave up 4 bases, with 8 bases separating them. The germline CDR1 and CDR2 sequences are GTSNPN and SVGIG (reference sequence). This CDR3 comprises 12 residues. The CDR3, as DNA: TGTGCCTGGAGTGCACAGGGTTACGAGCAGTACTTC. Translated: CAWSAQGYEQYF.

V and J are TRBV7-2 and TRBJ2-7; TRBD1 matches 7 bases. The CDR3 has 15 amino acids. Trimming at V came to 4 bases and at J to 0 bases, leaving 6 bases not matched to a gene. Germline-derived CDR1 and CDR2 are SGHTA and FQGNSA. The CDR3, as DNA: TGTGCCAGCAGCTCCGACAGGGCCATCTCCTACGAGCAGTACTTC. Amino acids: CASSSDRAISYEQYF.

This clone is a singleton in its sample. The chain uses TRBV28 and TRBJ2-1, with D unclear. Germline V gives CDR1 MDHEN, CDR2 SYDVKM. The germline V and J ends were trimmed by 6 bases and 6 bases, with 15 bases remaining between them. The CDR3 consists of 14 residues. CDR3 in DNA: TGTGCCAGCAGCTTAAACCAGGTTAGCAATGAGCAGTTCTTC. Its protein is CASSLNQVSNEQFF.

The gene calls are TRBV5-4 and TRBJ1-2; D is ambiguous. Trimming cost V 2 bases and J 0 bases, with 11 bases left between them. The germline gives CDR1 SGHNT, CDR2 YYREEE (reference sequence). The CDR3 consists of 15 residues. CDR3 region: CASSLTLASNYGYTF. The CDR3 bases are TGTGCCAGCAGCTTAACCCTGGCTTCTAACTATGGCTACACCTTC.

The chain has TRBV28 and TRBJ2-3; 7 nucleotides line up with TRBD1. The CDR3 runs to 15 residues. Germline V gene data show CDR1 as MDHEN and CDR2 as SYDVKM. V trimming: 3 bases; J trimming: 5 bases; junction bases outside the gene matches: 8. CDR3 protein: CASSLNRGYLDTQYF. The DNA of the CDR3 is TGTGCCAGCAGTTTGAACAGGGGATATTTAGATACGCAGTATTTT. Supplemented by reference TRBV28 and TRBJ2-3, the full variable domain reads DVKVTQSSRYLVKRTGEKVFLECVQDMDHENMFWYRQDPGLGLRLIYFSYDVKMKEKGDIPEGYSVSREKKERFSLILESASTNQTSMYLCASSLNRGYLDTQYFGPGTRLTVL.

The chain links TRBV19 to TRBJ2-7; possible D gene TRBD1, 7 bases. The ends were cut back, 5 bases at V and 2 bases at J, with 19 bases in the middle. Germline values: CDR1 LNHDA, CDR2 SQIVND (reference sequence). This CDR3 has 16 amino acids. CDR3: CASSSRQGLNPYEQYF. CDR3 DNA sequence: TGTGCCAGTAGTTCCAGACAGGGACTCAATCCCTACGAGCAGTACTTC.

This clone came up once. This chain links TRBV21-1 with TRBJ2-1; TRBD2 reflects the table's D call only, with no check against the DNA. TRBV21-1 is reported as a pseudogene. The CDR3 spans 14 residues. The CDR3 sequence is CASSKAGDHNEQFF. CDR3 bases: TGTGCCAGCAGCAAGGCGGGAGACCACAATGAGCAGTTCTTC.

This rearrangement joins TRBV7-9 to TRBJ1-3; a weak D match, TRBD1 (6 bases). The CDR3 is 13 amino acids. Germline CDR1 reads SEHNR; CDR2 reads FQNEAQ (reference sequence). V was clipped by 5 bases and J by 2 bases, with 7 bases between them. CDR3 sequence (DNA): TGTGCCAGCAGCCGGACAGCTGGAAACACCATATATTTT. Protein product: CASSRTAGNTIYF.

This chain links TRBV12-5 with TRBJ1-1; tentative D call: TRBD1 (5 bases). Trimming stripped 9 bases from V and 4 bases from J, with 15 bases between. The CDR3 is 13 residues long. Germline CDR1 and CDR2: LGHNT and FRNRAP. The CDR3 loop is CASQGLGGTEAFF. The CDR3 nucleotides read TGTGCTAGCCAGGGTTTGGGGGGCACTGAAGCTTTCTTT.